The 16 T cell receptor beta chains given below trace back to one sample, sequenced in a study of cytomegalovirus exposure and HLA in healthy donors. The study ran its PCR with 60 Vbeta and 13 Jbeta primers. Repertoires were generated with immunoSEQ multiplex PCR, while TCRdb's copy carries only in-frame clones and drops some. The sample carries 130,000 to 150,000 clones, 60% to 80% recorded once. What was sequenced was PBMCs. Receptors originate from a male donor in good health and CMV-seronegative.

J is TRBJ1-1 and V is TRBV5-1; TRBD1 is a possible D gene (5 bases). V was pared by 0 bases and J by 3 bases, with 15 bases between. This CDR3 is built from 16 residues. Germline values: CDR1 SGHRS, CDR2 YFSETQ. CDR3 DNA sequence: TGCGCCAGCAGCTTGGGGGCAGGGATTGAGTACACTGAAGCTTTCTTT. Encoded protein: CASSLGAGIEYTEAFF.

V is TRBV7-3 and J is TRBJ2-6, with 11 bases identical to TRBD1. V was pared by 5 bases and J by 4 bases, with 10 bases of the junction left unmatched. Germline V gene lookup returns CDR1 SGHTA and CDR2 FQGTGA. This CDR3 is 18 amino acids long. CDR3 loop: CASSTSGTGGWGANVLTF. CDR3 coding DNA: TGTGCCAGCAGCACCTCCGGGACAGGGGGATGGGGGGCCAACGTCCTGACTTTC.

The CDR3 spells CASSPQQGGPQPQHF. The CDR3 nucleotides are TGTGCCAGCTCACCTCAACAGGGCGGGCCTCAGCCCCAGCATTTT. The V gene is TRBV18, the J gene TRBJ1-5, with D perhaps matching TRBD1 (6 bases). Per the germline V gene, CDR1 is KGHSH and CDR2 is LQKENI. V dropped 3 bases and J dropped 6 bases, with 15 bases sitting between them. CDR3 length: 15 amino acids.

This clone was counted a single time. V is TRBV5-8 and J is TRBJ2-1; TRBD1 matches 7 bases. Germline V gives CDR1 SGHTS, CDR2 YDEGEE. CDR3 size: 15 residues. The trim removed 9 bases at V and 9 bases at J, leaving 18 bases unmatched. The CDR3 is CANTPGTVASGEQFF. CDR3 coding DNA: TGTGCCAACACACCAGGGACAGTCGCCTCCGGTGAGCAGTTCTTC.

The CDR3 protein is CAISEPGQGSTDTQYF. The CDR3 DNA reads as TGTGCCATCAGTGAGCCGGGACAGGGAAGCACAGATACGCAGTATTTT. The chain carries TRBV10-3 and TRBJ2-3; 9 bases agree with TRBD1. The CDR3 is made up of 16 amino acids. The V and J ends lost 2 bases and 0 bases, in that order; junction bases with no gene match: 3. Germline lookup yields CDR1 ENHRY and CDR2 SYGVKD.

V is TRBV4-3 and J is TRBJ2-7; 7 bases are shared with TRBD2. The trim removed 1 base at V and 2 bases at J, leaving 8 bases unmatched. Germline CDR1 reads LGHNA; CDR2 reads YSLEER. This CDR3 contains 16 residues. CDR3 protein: CASSQGRQRGTYEQYF. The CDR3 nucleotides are TGCGCCAGCAGCCAAGGACGGCAGCGGGGAACCTACGAGCAGTACTTC.

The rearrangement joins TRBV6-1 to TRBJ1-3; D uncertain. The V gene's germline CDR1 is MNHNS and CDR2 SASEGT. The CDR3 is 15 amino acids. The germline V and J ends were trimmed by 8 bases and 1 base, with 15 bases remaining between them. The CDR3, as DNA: TGTGCCAGCCTCATGGGCGGGTATTCTGGAAACACCATATATTTT. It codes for CASLMGGYSGNTIYF.

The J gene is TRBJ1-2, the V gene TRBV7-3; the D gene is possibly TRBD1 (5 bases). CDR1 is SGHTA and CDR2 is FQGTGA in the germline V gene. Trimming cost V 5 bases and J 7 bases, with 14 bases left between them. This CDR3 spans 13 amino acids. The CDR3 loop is CASSPSGGGGYTF. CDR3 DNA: TGTGCCAGCAGCCCCAGCGGGGGGGGTGGCTACACCTTC.

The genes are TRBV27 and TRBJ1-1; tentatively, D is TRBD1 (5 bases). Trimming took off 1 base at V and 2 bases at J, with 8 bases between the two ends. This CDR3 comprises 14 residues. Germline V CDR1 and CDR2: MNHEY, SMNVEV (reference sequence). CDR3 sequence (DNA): TGTGCCAGCAGTTTATTCAGGGATAACACTGAAGCTTTCTTT. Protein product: CASSLFRDNTEAFF.

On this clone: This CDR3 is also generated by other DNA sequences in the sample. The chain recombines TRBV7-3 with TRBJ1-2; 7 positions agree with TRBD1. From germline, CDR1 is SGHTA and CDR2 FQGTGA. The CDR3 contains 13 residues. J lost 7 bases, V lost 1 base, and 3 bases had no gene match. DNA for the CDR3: TGTGCCAGCAGCTTAAGACAGGGAGGTGGCTACACCTTC. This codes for CASSLRQGGGYTF.

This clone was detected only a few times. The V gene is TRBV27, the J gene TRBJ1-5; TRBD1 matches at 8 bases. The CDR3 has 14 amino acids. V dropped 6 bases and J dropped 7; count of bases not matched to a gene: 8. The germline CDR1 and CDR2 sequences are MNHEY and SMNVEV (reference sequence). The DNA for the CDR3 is TGTGCCAGCAGATCCGGGACAGGAGGGCAGCCCCAGCATTTT. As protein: CASRSGTGGQPQHF.

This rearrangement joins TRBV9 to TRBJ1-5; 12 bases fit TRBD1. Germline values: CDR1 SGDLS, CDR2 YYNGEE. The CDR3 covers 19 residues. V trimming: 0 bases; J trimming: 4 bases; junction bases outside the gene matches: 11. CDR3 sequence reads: CASSVDSQGQGAYNQPQHF. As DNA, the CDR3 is TGTGCCAGCAGCGTAGATTCTCAGGGACAGGGGGCTTATAATCAGCCCCAGCATTTT.

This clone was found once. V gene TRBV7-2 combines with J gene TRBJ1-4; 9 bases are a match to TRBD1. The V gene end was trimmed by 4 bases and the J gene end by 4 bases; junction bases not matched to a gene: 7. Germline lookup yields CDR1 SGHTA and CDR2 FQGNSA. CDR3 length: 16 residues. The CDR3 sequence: CASSSGDRARNEKLFF. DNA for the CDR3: TGTGCCAGCAGCTCGGGGGACAGGGCACGTAATGAAAAACTGTTTTTT.

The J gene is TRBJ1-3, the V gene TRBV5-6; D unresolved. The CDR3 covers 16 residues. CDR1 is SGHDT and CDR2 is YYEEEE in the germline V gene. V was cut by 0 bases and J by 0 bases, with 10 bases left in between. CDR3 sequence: CASSLAGKPSGNTIYF. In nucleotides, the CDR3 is TGTGCCAGCAGCTTGGCGGGGAAACCCTCTGGAAACACCATATATTTT.

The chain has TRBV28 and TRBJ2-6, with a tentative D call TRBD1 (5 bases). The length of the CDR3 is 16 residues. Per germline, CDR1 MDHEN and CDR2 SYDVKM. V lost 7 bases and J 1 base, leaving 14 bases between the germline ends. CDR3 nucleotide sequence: TGTGCCAGCACCCAAACAGGACATTCTGGGGCCAACGTCCTGACTTTC. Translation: CASTQTGHSGANVLTF.

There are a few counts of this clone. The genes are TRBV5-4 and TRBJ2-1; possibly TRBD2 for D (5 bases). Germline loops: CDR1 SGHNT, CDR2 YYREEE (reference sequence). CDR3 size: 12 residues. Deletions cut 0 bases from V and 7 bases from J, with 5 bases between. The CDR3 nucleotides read TGTGCCAGCAGCTTGGCGGGGAATGAGCAGTTCTTC. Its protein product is CASSLAGNEQFF.